What follows describes a single T cell receptor beta chain. The CDR3 has 18 residues. Trimming cost V 5 bases and J 0 bases; bases outside gene matches: 10. Germline V lookup: CDR1 KGHSH, CDR2 LQKENI. The repertoire was sequenced with immunoSEQ multiplex PCR; TCRdb's copy has only in-frame clones and lacks some. The sample contains about 190,000 clones, nearly 90% of which appear only once. The data belong to a study of blood T cell repertoires in COVID-19. This chain uses TRBV18 with TRBJ2-2; 9 bases match TRBD1. This clonotype originated in a man between 50 and 59 years old with acute or convalescent COVID-19. What was sequenced was peripheral blood. DNA of the CDR3: TGTGCCAGCTCATCGTCCCGGGACAGGGACTCGAACACCGGGGAGCTGTTTTTT. As protein: CASSSSRDRDSNTGELFF.